The T cell receptor beta chain described here comes from a study of cytomegalovirus exposure and HLA in healthy donors. Whole-study findings and limits: A previous analysis found most TCR beta V segments productive roughly 87% or roughly 30% of the time. Investigators reported some 150 TCR beta chains as tied to cytomegalovirus.

Only a few counts were recorded for this clone. Its specificity is not known. Germline V gene data show CDR1 as MNHNS and CDR2 as SASEGT. The CDR3 runs to 15 residues. V dropped 7 bases and J dropped 1 base, with 17 bases sitting between them. This PCR relied on a set of 60 Vbeta primers and 13 Jbeta primers. Authors' analysis steps: Per a later analysis, the number of unique TCR beta chains was around 79 million, of which about 11 million were shared. Measured with immunoSEQ multiplex PCR; TCRdb has only the in-frame clones, and not every one. V and J calls and clone size are those listed in that table; D and trimming were worked out from the DNA. Here the sample spans 100,000 to 150,000 clones, around 8.5% being singletons.

The TCR was taken from a man between 35 and 55 years old in good health and CMV-seronegative. Sequenced input: PBMCs. This sequence joins TRBV6-1 and TRBJ2-7, with D perhaps matching TRBD1 (6 bases). The DNA for the CDR3 is TGTGCCAGCATTCACACCGGGACATTATCCTACGAGCAGTACTTC. Its translation is CASIHTGTLSYEQYF.